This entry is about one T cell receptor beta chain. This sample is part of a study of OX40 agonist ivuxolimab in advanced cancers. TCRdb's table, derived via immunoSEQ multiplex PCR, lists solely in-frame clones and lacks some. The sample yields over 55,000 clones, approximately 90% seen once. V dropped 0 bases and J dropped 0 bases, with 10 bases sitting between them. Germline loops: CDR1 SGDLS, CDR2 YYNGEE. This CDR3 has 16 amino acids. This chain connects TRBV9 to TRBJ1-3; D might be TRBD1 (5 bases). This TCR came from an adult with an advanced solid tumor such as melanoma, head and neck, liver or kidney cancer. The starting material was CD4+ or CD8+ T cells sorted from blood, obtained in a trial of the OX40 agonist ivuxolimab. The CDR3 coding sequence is TGTGCCAGCAGCGTAGAAGAGGGGAGCTCTGGAAACACCATATATTTT. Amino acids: CASSVEEGSSGNTIYF.